Here is one T cell receptor (beta chain) with its context. This entry comes from a study of blood T cell repertoires in COVID-19. This CDR3 has 14 amino acids. Per germline, CDR1 GTSNPN and CDR2 SVGIG (reference sequence). After removal of 0 bases from V and 9 bases from J, the junction contained 6 bases not matched to a gene. The assay was immunoSEQ multiplex PCR, and TCRdb's table has in-frame clones only and misses some. There are about 240,000 clones in the sample; approximately 78% occur only once, and around 11% lies in the top ten. Sequencing was carried out using peripheral blood. The V and J genes are TRBV30 and TRBJ1-5; TRBD1 aligns across 9 bases. This TCR derives from a woman aged 60-70 years with active or convalescent COVID-19. The CDR3 DNA reads as TGTGCCTGGAGTGTACTGGGACAGGGAGGGCCCCAGCATTTT. Translating it yields CAWSVLGQGGPQHF.